This T cell receptor (beta chain) was observed in a study of early T cells in non-severe SARS-CoV-2 infection. About the study: The sequenced material was bulk RNA from unsorted whole blood, and its chains were unpaired.

Individual cDNA molecules received unique molecular identifiers during library preparation. TCRdb independently ran MiXCR on the 5' RACE reads; one entry per CDR3 protein. The sample lists roughly 41,000 distinct CDR3 sequences, 5% to 6.5% occurring once. Germline V gene data show CDR1 as SEHNR and CDR2 as FQNEAQ (reference sequence). Deletions cut 3 bases from V and 4 bases from J, with 10 bases between. CDR3 length: 14 amino acids. This TCR was recovered from an adult who was a healthcare worker with PCR-confirmed SARS-CoV-2 infection or an uninfected control (not recorded which). The chain carries TRBV7-9 and TRBJ1-3; D is perhaps TRBD1 (6 bases). The source material was whole blood. The CDR3 DNA is TGTGCCAGCAGCTTTCGGGGGGCCGGAAACACCATATATTTT. Its translation is CASSFRGAGNTIYF.